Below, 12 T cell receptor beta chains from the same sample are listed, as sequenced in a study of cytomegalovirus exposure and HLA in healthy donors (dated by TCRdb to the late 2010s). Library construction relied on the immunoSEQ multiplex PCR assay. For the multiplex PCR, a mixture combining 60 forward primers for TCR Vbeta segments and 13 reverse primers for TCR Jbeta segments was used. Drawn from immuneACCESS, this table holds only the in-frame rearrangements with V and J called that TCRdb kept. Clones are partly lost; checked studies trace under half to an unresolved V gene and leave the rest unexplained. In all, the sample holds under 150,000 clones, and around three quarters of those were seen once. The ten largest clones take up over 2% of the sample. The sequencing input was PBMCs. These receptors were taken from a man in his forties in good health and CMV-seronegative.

The CDR3 is CASSSRLLFNEQFF. As DNA, the CDR3 is TGTGCCAGCAGCTCACGCTTACTGTTCAATGAGCAGTTCTTC. The chain recombines TRBV7-2 with TRBJ2-1; D ambiguous. The CDR3 sequence is 14 residues long. Looked up from germline, CDR1 is SGHTA and CDR2 is FQGNSA. Between the trimmed V and J ends, which lost 4 bases and 6 bases, there was a span of 13 bases.

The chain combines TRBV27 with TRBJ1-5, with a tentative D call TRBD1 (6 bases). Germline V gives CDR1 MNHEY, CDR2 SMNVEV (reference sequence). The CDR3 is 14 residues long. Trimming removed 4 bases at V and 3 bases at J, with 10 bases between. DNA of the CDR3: TGTGCCAGCAGTTGGGGGGGACACAATCAGCCCCAGCATTTT. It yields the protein CASSWGGHNQPQHF.

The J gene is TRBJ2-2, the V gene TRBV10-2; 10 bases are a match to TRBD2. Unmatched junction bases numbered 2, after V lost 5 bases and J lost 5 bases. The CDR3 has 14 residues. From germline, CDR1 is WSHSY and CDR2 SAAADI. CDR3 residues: CASSSGRETGELFF. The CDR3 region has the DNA TGCGCCAGCAGTAGCGGGAGGGAAACCGGGGAGCTGTTTTTT.

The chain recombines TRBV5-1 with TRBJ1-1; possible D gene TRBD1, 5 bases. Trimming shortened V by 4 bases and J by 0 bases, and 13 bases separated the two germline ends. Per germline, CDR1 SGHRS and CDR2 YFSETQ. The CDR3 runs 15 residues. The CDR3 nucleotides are TGCGCCAGCAGCCTCCTCGGGGGGGTGAACACTGAAGCTTTCTTT. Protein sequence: CASSLLGGVNTEAFF.

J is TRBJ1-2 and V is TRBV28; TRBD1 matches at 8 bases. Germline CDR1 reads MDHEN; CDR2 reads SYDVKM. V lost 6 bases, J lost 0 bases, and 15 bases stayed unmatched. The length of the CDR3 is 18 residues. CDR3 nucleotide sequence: TGTGCCAGCAGACGCGTTTCAGGGGGCGCAGCTGCTAACTATGGCTACACCTTC. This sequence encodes CASRRVSGGAAANYGYTF.

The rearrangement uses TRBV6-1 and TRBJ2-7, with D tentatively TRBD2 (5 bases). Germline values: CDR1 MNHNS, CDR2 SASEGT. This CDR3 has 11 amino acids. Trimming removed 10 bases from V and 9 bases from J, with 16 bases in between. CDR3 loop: CATSLAPGQYF. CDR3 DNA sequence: TGTGCCACGAGCCTAGCCCCCGGGCAGTACTTC.

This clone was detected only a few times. The CDR3 DNA reads TGTGCCAGCAGTTACCTACTGACAGGGCGCCCCTACGAGCAGTACTTC. Translation: CASSYLLTGRPYEQYF. V and J are TRBV6-5 and TRBJ2-7, with 7 bases fitting TRBD1. The junction had 9 bases not matched to a gene; V was cut back by 2 bases and J by 2 bases. CDR1 is MNHEY, CDR2 SVGAGI, per germline. The CDR3 is made up of 16 amino acids.

Here the CDR3 DNA reads TGTGCCAGCACAAATAGCGGGAGAGACACAGATACGCAGTATTTT. Translation: CASTNSGRDTDTQYF. V gene TRBV28 combines with J gene TRBJ2-3, with 9 bases lining up with TRBD2. The CDR3 is made up of 15 amino acids. With V trimmed by 7 bases and J by 2 bases, 7 bases remained unmatched. Germline V gene sequence: CDR1 MDHEN, CDR2 SYDVKM.

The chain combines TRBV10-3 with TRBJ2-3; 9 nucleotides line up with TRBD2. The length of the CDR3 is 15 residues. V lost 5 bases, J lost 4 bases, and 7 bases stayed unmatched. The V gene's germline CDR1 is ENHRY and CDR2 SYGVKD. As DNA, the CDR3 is TGTGCCATCAGTCCGACTAGCGGCTCTTCAGATACGCAGTATTTT. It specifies CAISPTSGSSDTQYF.

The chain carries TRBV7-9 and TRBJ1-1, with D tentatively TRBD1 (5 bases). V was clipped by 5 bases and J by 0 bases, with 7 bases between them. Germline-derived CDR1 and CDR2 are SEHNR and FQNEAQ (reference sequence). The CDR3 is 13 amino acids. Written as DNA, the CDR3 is TGTGCCAGCAGCCAACAGGTGAACACTGAAGCTTTCTTT. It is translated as CASSQQVNTEAFF. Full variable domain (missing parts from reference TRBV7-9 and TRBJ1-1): DTGVSQNPRHKITKRGQNVTFRCDPISEHNRLYWYRQTLGQGPEFLTYFQNEAQLEKSRLLSDRFSAERPKGSFSTLEIQRTEQGDSAMYLCASSQQVNTEAFFGQGTRLTVV.

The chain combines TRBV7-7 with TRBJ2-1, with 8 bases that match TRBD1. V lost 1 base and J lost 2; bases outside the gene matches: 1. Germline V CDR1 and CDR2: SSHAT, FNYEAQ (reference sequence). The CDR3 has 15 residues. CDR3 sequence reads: CASSLEQGAYNEQFF. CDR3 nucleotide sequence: TGTGCCAGCAGCTTAGAACAGGGGGCCTACAATGAGCAGTTCTTC.

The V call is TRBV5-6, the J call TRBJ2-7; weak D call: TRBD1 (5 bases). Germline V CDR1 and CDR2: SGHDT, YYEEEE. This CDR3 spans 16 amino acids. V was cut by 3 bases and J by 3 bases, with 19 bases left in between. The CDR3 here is CASSSRQGPKNYEQYF. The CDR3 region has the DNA TGTGCCAGCAGCTCCCGCCAGGGCCCAAAAAACTACGAGCAGTACTTC.